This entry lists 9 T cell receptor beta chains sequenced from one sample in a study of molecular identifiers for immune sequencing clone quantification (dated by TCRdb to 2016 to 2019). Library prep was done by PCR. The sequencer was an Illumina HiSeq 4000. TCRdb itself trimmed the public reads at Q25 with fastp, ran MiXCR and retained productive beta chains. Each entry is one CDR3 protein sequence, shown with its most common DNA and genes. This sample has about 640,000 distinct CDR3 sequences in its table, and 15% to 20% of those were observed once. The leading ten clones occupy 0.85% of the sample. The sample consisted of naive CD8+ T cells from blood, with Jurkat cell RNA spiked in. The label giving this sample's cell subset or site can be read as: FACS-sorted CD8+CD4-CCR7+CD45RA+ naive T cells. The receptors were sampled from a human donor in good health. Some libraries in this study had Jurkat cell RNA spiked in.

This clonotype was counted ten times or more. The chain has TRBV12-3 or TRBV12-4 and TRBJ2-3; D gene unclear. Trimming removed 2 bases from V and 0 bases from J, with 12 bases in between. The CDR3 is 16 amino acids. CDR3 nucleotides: TGTGCCAGCAGTTTACTAGGACGTACTAGCACAGATACGCAGTATTTT. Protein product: CASSLLGRTSTDTQYF.

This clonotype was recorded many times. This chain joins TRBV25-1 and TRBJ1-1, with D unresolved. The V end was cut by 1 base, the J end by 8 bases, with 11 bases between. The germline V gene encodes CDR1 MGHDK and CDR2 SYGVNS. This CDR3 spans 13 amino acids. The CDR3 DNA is TGTGCCAGCAGTGAATCTGGCGGGCCCGAAGCTTTCTTT. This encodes CASSESGGPEAFF.

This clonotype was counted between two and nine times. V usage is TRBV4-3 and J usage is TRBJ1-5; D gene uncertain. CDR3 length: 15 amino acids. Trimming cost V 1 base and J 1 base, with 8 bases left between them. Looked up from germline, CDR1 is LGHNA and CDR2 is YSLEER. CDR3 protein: CASSQGIGSNQPQHF. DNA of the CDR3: TGCGCCAGCAGCCAAGGCATCGGGAGCAATCAGCCCCAGCATTTT.

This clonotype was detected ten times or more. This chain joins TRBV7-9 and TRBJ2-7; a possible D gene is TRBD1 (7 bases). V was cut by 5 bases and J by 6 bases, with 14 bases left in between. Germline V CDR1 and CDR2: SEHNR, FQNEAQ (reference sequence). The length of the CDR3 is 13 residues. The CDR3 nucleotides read TGTGCCAGCAGCCCGCGGGACAGTAGCGAGCAGTACTTC. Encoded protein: CASSPRDSSEQYF.

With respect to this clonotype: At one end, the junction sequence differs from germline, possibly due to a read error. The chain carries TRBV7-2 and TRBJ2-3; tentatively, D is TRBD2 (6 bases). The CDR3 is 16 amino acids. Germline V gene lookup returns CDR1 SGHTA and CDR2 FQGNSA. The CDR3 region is CASNLEGLQSTDTRYF. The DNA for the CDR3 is TGTGCCAGCAACTTAGAGGGACTTCAATCCACAGATACGCGGTATTTT.

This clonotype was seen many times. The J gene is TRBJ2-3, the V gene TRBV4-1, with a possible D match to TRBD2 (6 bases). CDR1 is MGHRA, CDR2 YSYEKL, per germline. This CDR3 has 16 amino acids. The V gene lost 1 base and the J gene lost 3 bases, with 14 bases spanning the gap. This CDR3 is CASSQGDLATTDTQYF. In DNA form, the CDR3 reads TGCGCCAGCAGCCAAGGGGACTTAGCAACGACAGATACGCAGTATTTT.

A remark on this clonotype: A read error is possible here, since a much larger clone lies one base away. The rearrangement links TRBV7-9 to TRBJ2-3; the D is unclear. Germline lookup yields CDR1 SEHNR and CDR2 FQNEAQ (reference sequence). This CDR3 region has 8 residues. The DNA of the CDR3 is TGTGCCAGCTGCCTCTCCTTTTTT. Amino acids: CASCLSFF.

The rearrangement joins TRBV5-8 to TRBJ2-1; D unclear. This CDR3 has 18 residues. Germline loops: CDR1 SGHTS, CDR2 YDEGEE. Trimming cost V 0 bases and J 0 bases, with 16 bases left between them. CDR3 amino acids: CASSLAQAYLGSYNEQFF. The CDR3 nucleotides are TGTGCCAGCAGCTTGGCCCAAGCGTACCTTGGCTCCTACAATGAGCAGTTCTTC.

CDR3: CASSFTGASDTQYF. DNA for the CDR3: TGTGCCAGCAGTTTTACGGGGGCCTCAGATACGCAGTATTTT. This chain links TRBV12-3 or TRBV12-4 with TRBJ2-3, with D perhaps given as TRBD1 or TRBD2 (6 bases each). The CDR3 runs 14 residues. Trimming cost V 3 bases and J 4 bases, with 11 bases left between them.